These T cell receptor beta chains were read from a single sample in a study of tumor-infiltrating lymphocytes in primary liver carcinoma. Via MiXCR, TCRdb re-called the multiplex PCR reads, giving one row per CDR3 protein. The sample lists roughly 200,000 distinct CDR3 sequences; roughly 80% were seen once. The sample was tumor tissue from primary liver carcinoma. Source of these receptors: a man aged 40-50 years with primary liver carcinoma and hepatitis B virus infection. Both conserved end residues are part of each CDR3. The order of the fields is J gene, V gene, D gene, CDR3 protein. D genes are given only for firm matches.

>TRBJ1-5|TRBV28|-
CTSSLVDSNQPQHF
>TRBJ2-2|TRBV11-2|-
CARSTDSDTGELFF
>TRBJ2-7|TRBV6-1|TRBD1
CASGPRRDRSSYKQYF
>TRBJ1-2|TRBV5-5|-
CASSAGALNYGYTF
>TRBJ1-1|TRBV6-5|-
CAITMTRETEAFF
>TRBJ2-1|TRBV19|TRBD1
CASSPIQGFGDEQFF
>TRBJ1-4|TRBV29-1|TRBD1
CSAQRGGLNEKLFF
>TRBJ2-3|TRBV11-1|-
CASGSGGSSVGVCRDTQYF
>TRBJ2-7|TRBV6-4|-
CASSERGDSSYEQYF
>TRBJ2-1|TRBV25-1|TRBD1
CANSVPRDRVHNEQFF
>TRBJ2-7|TRBV5-4|-
CASSKTIGGRGAEQYF
>TRBJ2-2|TRBV9|-
CASKPGLSVIGELFF
>TRBJ2-1|TRBV5-5|TRBD2
CAGSLEGTSGENEQFF
>TRBJ2-1|TRBV5-6|-
CASSFKVEGRYNQQFF
>TRBJ2-7|TRBV28|-
CVSTKFVDYEQYF
>TRBJ1-2|TRBV6-5|-
CASTSGFRGYTF
>TRBJ2-1|TRBV5-6|-
CASSALTESTYNEQFF
>TRBJ2-1|TRBV12-3/TRBV12-4|-
CASGMGNEQFF
>TRBJ2-3|TRBV11-3|-
CTSKFNEDTQYF
>TRBJ1-1|TRBV5-1|-
CASSSGGQVVLTEAFF
>TRBJ2-2|TRBV11-3|-
CANSWGLENTGELVF
>TRBJ2-7|TRBV6-1|-
CASSETLTSPYEQYF
>TRBJ2-6|TRBV6-1|-
CDSSEAWGRVSSGANVLTF
>TRBJ2-3|TRBV4-1|-
CASNQGGGLTGGPNTQYF
>TRBJ1-6|TRBV11-1|-
CASSRTPVSPLHF
>TRBJ1-1|TRBV29-1|TRBD1
CSASGGWGMNTEAFF
>TRBJ2-3|TRBV9|TRBD1
CASSVALGTGTDTQYF
>TRBJ1-2|TRBV7-2|-
CASNQQLDYGYTF
>TRBJ2-3|TRBV29-1|TRBD2
CSVVGTLSGGGSIAHTQYF
>TRBJ2-1|TRBV4-2|-
CASSPRGSLEGNNEQFF
>TRBJ2-3|TRBV12-3/TRBV12-4|TRBD2
CASSLDPSGSTDTKYF
>TRBJ2-1|TRBV6-2/TRBV6-3|-
CASTSSQSQGRYNEQFF
>TRBJ2-7|TRBV7-9|TRBD2
CASSLAGDELYF